This passage covers 16 T cell receptor beta chains from one sample sequenced in a study of blood T cells in healthy people across ages. Then a second PCR, running roughly 7 to 11 cycles, was carried out with a sample-barcoded 5' primer and a J-beta primer mix. TCRdb itself ran the 5' RACE reads through MiXCR, one entry per CDR3 protein. The profile shows a few hundred thousand distinct CDR3 sequences, roughly 28% of them singletons. Sequenced input: blood. These receptors all come from a woman aged 70-85 years in good health.

The chain employs TRBV7-9 and TRBJ2-1; D gene unclear. Germline V gene data show CDR1 as SEHNR and CDR2 as FQNEAQ (reference sequence). This CDR3 contains 13 residues. Trimming cost V 2 bases and J 6 bases, with 8 bases left between them. In DNA form, the CDR3 reads TGTGCCAGCAGCTTAATATTGAGCAATGAGCAGTTCTTC. This gives the protein CASSLILSNEQFF.

The chain couples TRBV5-1 to TRBJ2-7; TRBD1 is a possible D gene (5 bases). TRBJ2-5 matches the DNA end more closely, so the J call is doubtful. The CDR3 extends over 14 amino acids. Germline values: CDR1 SGHRS, CDR2 YFSETQ. CDR3 nucleotides: TGCGCCAGCAGCCGGTTGCAGGGTCAAGAGACCCAGTACTTC. Amino acid sequence: CASSRLQGQETQYF.

The chain carries TRBV29-1 and TRBJ2-5; D possibly corresponds to TRBD1 (6 bases). V lost 6 bases and J lost 1, with 18 bases in between. The V gene's germline CDR1 is SQVTM and CDR2 ANQGSEA. CDR3 length: 15 amino acids. The DNA of the CDR3 is TGCAGCGTGGCCGGGACAAGGCCACTCCAAGAGACCCAGTACTTC. It is translated as CSVAGTRPLQETQYF.

This clonotype was found a few times. V and J are TRBV12-3 or TRBV12-4 and TRBJ1-1, with D uncertain. Deletions cut 6 bases from V and 0 bases from J, with 11 bases between. This CDR3 is 14 amino acids long. The CDR3: CASRDMSLNTEAFF. Written as DNA, the CDR3 is TGTGCCAGCAGAGACATGTCCTTGAACACTGAAGCTTTCTTT.

This clonotype was detected only a few times. The CDR3 is CASSLVSALADTQYF. CDR3 in DNA: TGTGCCAGCAGCTTAGTGAGTGCCCTGGCAGATACGCAGTATTTT. The chain is built from TRBV11-2 and TRBJ2-3; D is unresolved. V lost 1 base, J lost 4 bases, and 12 bases lay in between. The germline gives CDR1 SGHAT, CDR2 FQNNGV. This CDR3 spans 15 amino acids.

This clonotype has a handful of counts. The V gene is TRBV20-1, the J gene TRBJ2-5; D not certain. CDR3 length: 13 amino acids. V lost 6 bases to trimming and J lost 5 bases, with 16 bases between them. Germline loops: CDR1 DFQATT, CDR2 SNEGSKA (reference sequence). CDR3 nucleotides: TGCAGTGCCTCCGATGCCCCTCACGAGACCCAGTACTTC. Protein product: CSASDAPHETQYF.

This sequence joins TRBV2 and TRBJ2-7; 9 bases agree with TRBD1. Germline CDR1 SNHLY, CDR2 FYNNEI. After removal of 7 bases from V and 4 bases from J, the junction contained 8 bases not matched to a gene. The CDR3 sequence is 14 residues long. CDR3 nucleotide sequence: TGTGCCAGCACCGAGGGGACAGGGCCATACGAGCAGTACTTC. The encoded protein is CASTEGTGPYEQYF.

The V gene is TRBV12-3 or TRBV12-4, the J gene TRBJ1-3; D is undetermined. V lost 7 bases, J lost 0 bases, and 13 bases lay in between. CDR3 length: 15 amino acids. CDR3: CASTPQLISGNTIYF. For the CDR3, the DNA is TGTGCCAGCACCCCTCAATTGATCTCTGGAAACACCATATATTTT.

V usage is TRBV28 and J usage is TRBJ1-2; 10 nucleotides line up with TRBD1. CDR1 and CDR2 from the germline V gene are MDHEN and SYDVKM. CDR3 length: 14 amino acids. J gave up 8 bases and V 10 bases, and 13 bases lay outside the gene matches. The CDR3 loop reads CATHDRGPGGGYTF. The CDR3 nucleotides read TGTGCCACCCATGACAGGGGGCCAGGAGGAGGCTACACCTTC.

In its sample, this clonotype was seen a few times. The CDR3 loop is CASSQGVAGPLDIQYF. The CDR3 DNA sequence: TGTGCCAGCAGCCAAGGGGTGGCGGGGCCGCTCGACATTCAGTACTTC. The chain has TRBV4-2 and TRBJ2-4, with TRBD2 as a possible D gene (6 bases). Between the trimmed V and J ends, which lost 1 base and 8 bases, there was a span of 18 bases. This CDR3 has 16 amino acids. Germline loops: CDR1 LGHNA, CDR2 YNFKEQ.

This clonotype occurred a few times. The chain links TRBV7-6 to TRBJ2-5; 7 nucleotides line up with TRBD1. V lost 5 bases, J lost 1 base, and 7 bases stayed unmatched. The germline V gene encodes CDR1 SGHVS and CDR2 FNYEAQ. The CDR3 consists of 15 residues. The CDR3 region is CASSPQTGPQETQYF. CDR3 sequence (DNA): TGTGCCAGCAGCCCCCAGACAGGGCCCCAAGAGACCCAGTACTTC.

This clonotype has only a few counts. The CDR3 DNA sequence: TGTGCCAGCAGCCTAGGACAGACGCCTTTCACAGATACGCAGTATTTT. This gives the protein CASSLGQTPFTDTQYF. This chain uses TRBV7-9 with TRBJ2-3, with D possibly TRBD1 on 6 matching bases. CDR1 and CDR2 from the germline V gene are SEHNR and FQNEAQ (reference sequence). V was trimmed by 5 bases and J by 2 bases, leaving 17 bases between them. This CDR3 contains 16 residues.

In its sample, this clonotype was seen a few times. The chain combines TRBV20-1 with TRBJ2-3; TRBD2 is a possible D gene (6 bases). CDR3 size: 17 residues. V shed 3 bases and J shed 0 bases, with 19 bases lying between them. Germline loops: CDR1 DFQATT, CDR2 SNEGSKA (reference sequence). The CDR3 loop is CSARAHHRRASTDTQYF. Here the CDR3 DNA reads TGCAGTGCTAGGGCTCACCACCGGAGGGCTAGCACAGATACGCAGTATTTT.

This clonotype showed up just a few times. The rearrangement joins TRBV18 to TRBJ1-1; D unresolved. Germline V gene sequence: CDR1 KGHSH, CDR2 LQKENI. Trimming removed 3 bases from V and 4 bases from J, with 9 bases in between. The CDR3 sequence is 13 residues long. This CDR3 is CASSPAAVTEAFF. In DNA, the CDR3 is TGTGCCAGCTCACCGGCAGCAGTCACTGAAGCTTTCTTT. The variable domain in full, with the rest retrieved from reference TRBV18 and TRBJ1-1, is NAGVMQNPRHLVRRRGQEARLRCSPMKGHSHVYWYRQLPEEGLKFMVYLQKENIIDESGMPKERFSAEFPKEGPSILRIQQVVRGDSAAYFCASSPAAVTEAFFGQGTRLTVV.

CDR3 region: CASSVGSGDEQYF. CDR3 coding DNA: TGTGCCAGCAGCGTAGGGTCTGGCGACGAGCAGTACTTC. The chain joins TRBV9 to TRBJ2-7; D not certain. Germline CDR1 SGDLS, CDR2 YYNGEE. Trimming pared 0 bases from V and 5 bases from J, leaving 9 bases between. This CDR3 spans 13 amino acids.

This clonotype was observed at least ten times. This sequence joins TRBV12-3 or TRBV12-4 and TRBJ2-1, with 10 bases identical to TRBD2. The CDR3 consists of 14 residues. The ends lost 3 bases at V and 9 bases at J; junction bases unmatched: 5. For the CDR3, the DNA is TGTGCCAGCAGTTTGGTCAGCGGGGGGGGTGAGCAGTTCTTC. As protein: CASSLVSGGGEQFF.